These 17 T cell receptor beta chains were sequenced from one sample in a study of Graves' ophthalmopathy and Graves' hyperthyroidism. Scientists amplified the TCR beta CDR3 regions from RNA transcripts. In the first round, RT-PCR was carried out with HTBI primers, and a multiplex PCR formed the second round. TCRdb processed the multiplex PCR reads anew with MiXCR; each CDR3 protein has one entry. Of 40,000 to 45,000 distinct CDR3 sequences listed, approximately 52% are singletons. The sequenced material came from peripheral blood. These receptors all come from an adult man with Graves' ophthalmopathy.

The rearrangement links TRBV7-2 to TRBJ2-1; D is ambiguous. The CDR3 has 13 residues. Germline values: CDR1 SGHTA, CDR2 FQGNSA. V lost 5 bases and J lost 4, with 9 bases in between. Written as DNA, the CDR3 is TGTGCCAGCAGCAAAGGGTTATACAATGAGCAGTTCTTC. Amino acid sequence: CASSKGLYNEQFF.

The chain combines TRBV5-6 with TRBJ2-1; D remains unclear. The CDR3 contains 16 residues. Per germline, CDR1 SGHDT and CDR2 YYEEEE. V was clipped by 1 base and J by 4 bases, with 15 bases between them. Here the CDR3 DNA reads TGTGCCAGCAGCTTGACTTCACTAACGGCTTACAATGAGCAGTTCTTC. Translated: CASSLTSLTAYNEQFF.

For this clonotype: It may be a read error: a sequence one base away is much more abundant. The chain recombines TRBV3-1 with TRBJ2-5; D perhaps matches TRBD1 (5 bases). Germline loops: CDR1 LGHDT, CDR2 YNNKEL (reference sequence). The CDR3 has 15 residues. The CDR3 DNA is TGTACCAGCAGCCCGCCCAGGGCGGTCGGAGAGACCCAGTACTTC. This gives the protein CTSSPPRAVGETQYF.

The table lists this clonotype with many counts. The V and J genes are TRBV9 and TRBJ2-5, with D possibly being TRBD1 or TRBD2 (5 bases each). Germline loops: CDR1 SGDLS, CDR2 YYNGEE. The CDR3 has 16 residues. The V and J ends lost 4 bases and 5 bases respectively, with 21 bases between them. The CDR3 DNA reads TGTGCCAGCAGCCCCTATGGGGACGGGACCGGGGAGACCCAGTACTTC. This codes for CASSPYGDGTGETQYF.

The chain combines TRBV5-1 with TRBJ1-6, with 8 nucleotides matching TRBD1. In germline, CDR1 is SGHRS, CDR2 YFSETQ. This CDR3 region has 15 residues. V was clipped by 4 bases and J by 2 bases; unmatched bases: 2. The DNA of the CDR3 is TGCGCCAGCAGCCCGACAGGGGCCTATAATTCACCCCTCCACTTT. It is translated as CASSPTGAYNSPLHF.

This clonotype has ten or more counts. The V gene is TRBV6-5, the J gene TRBJ1-1; no reliable D call. The CDR3 has 16 residues. V shed 2 bases and J shed 0 bases, with 13 bases lying between them. Germline V gives CDR1 MNHEY, CDR2 SVGAGI. The CDR3 loop is CASSYLSVGLNTEAFF. The CDR3 nucleotides are TGTGCCAGCAGTTACCTATCTGTAGGGTTGAACACTGAAGCTTTCTTT.

The genes are TRBV7-9 and TRBJ2-1, with a tentative D call TRBD1 (5 bases). Per germline, CDR1 SEHNR and CDR2 FQNEAQ (reference sequence). The V end lost 1 base, the J end lost 0 bases, and 7 bases lay between the germline ends. The CDR3 extends over 15 amino acids. The CDR3 DNA is TGTGCCAGCAGCTTAGAGCAGGGCTCCTACAATGAGCAGTTCTTC. It codes for CASSLEQGSYNEQFF.

To note about this clonotype: At one end the junction does not follow the germline gene, possibly because of a read error. The V gene is TRBV10-3, the J gene TRBJ2-5; D ambiguous. Germline loops: CDR1 ENHRY, CDR2 SYGVKD. The CDR3 has 14 residues. CDR3 loop: CAIRDLQLQGTQYF. CDR3 nucleotides: TGTGCCATCAGAGATCTACAGCTACAAGGGACCCAGTACTTC.

This clonotype has a count of ten or more. The rearrangement links TRBV2 to TRBJ2-3; 8 nucleotides match TRBD1. This CDR3 comprises 15 residues. Germline V gene data show CDR1 as SNHLY and CDR2 as FYNNEI. Trimming removed 1 base from V and 2 bases from J; junction bases left unmatched: 2. CDR3 loop: CASSEGQGFTDTQYF. For the CDR3, the DNA is TGTGCCAGCAGTGAAGGACAGGGGTTCACAGATACGCAGTATTTT.

By frequency in the sample, this clonotype is medium-sized. Here the CDR3 reads CSVKWGQGGYGYTF. The CDR3 DNA reads as TGCAGCGTTAAGTGGGGACAGGGGGGCTATGGCTACACCTTC. This sequence joins TRBV29-1 and TRBJ1-2; 11 bases agree with TRBD1. The J segment lost 4 bases and the V segment lost 5 bases, leaving 6 bases of the junction unmatched. The CDR3 spans 14 residues. Germline CDR1 and CDR2: SQVTM and ANQGSEA. The full variable domain, in which reference TRBV29-1 and TRBJ1-2 provide the parts outside the CDR3, is SAVISQKPSRDICQRGTSLTIQCQVDSQVTMMFWYRQQPGQSLTLIATANQGSEATYESGFVIDKFPISRPNLTFSTLTVSNMSPEDSSIYLCSVKWGQGGYGYTFGSGTRLTVV.

This clonotype has only one observation. This chain joins TRBV25-1 and TRBJ2-1; D might be TRBD2 (6 bases). There are 17 residues in the CDR3. Germline V gene data show CDR1 as MGHDK and CDR2 as SYGVNS. Between the trimmed V and J ends, which lost 4 bases and 2 bases, there was a span of 18 bases. The CDR3: CASSGGTSLMAYNEQFF. CDR3 coding DNA: TGTGCCAGCAGTGGGGGTACTAGCTTAATGGCCTACAATGAGCAGTTCTTC.

This clonotype occurred once. This chain uses TRBV15 with TRBJ2-7; D is possibly TRBD1 (5 bases). CDR1 is LNHNV, CDR2 YYDKDF, per germline (reference sequence). The length of the CDR3 is 15 residues. Trimming took 3 bases from V and 2 from J, leaving 14 bases between them. The CDR3: CATSSIQGRTYEQYV. The DNA for the CDR3 is TGTGCCACCAGCAGTATCCAGGGTAGGACCTACGAGCAGTACGTC.

V is TRBV9 and J is TRBJ2-3; TRBD2 matches at 15 bases. V gave up 7 bases and J gave up 4 bases; unmatched junction bases: 10. This CDR3 spans 17 amino acids. CDR1 and CDR2 (germline): SGDLS, YYNGEE. Here the CDR3 reads CASWTGTSGRSADTQYF. CDR3 sequence (DNA): TGTGCCAGCTGGACAGGGACTAGCGGGAGGTCGGCAGATACGCAGTATTTT.

There are a few counts of this clonotype. The gene calls are TRBV9 and TRBJ1-2, with 8 bases fitting TRBD1. Germline CDR1 is SGDLS and CDR2 is YYNGEE. J lost 4 bases, V lost 4 bases, and 15 bases had no gene match. The CDR3 has 17 residues. CDR3 DNA sequence: TGTGCCAGCAGCTCACGGACAGGGCGCTCTTCGGGCTATGGCTACACCTTC. Amino acid sequence: CASSSRTGRSSGYGYTF.

The rearrangement uses TRBV7-9 and TRBJ2-3; the D gene is possibly TRBD2 (6 bases). The germline V and J ends were trimmed by 4 bases and 5 bases, with 10 bases remaining between them. From germline, CDR1 is SEHNR and CDR2 FQNEAQ (reference sequence). The CDR3 length is 13 residues. CDR3 protein: CASSSGLRDTQYF. The CDR3 DNA reads TGTGCCAGCAGCTCGGGACTGAGAGATACGCAGTATTTT.

Concerning this clonotype: At one boundary the junction diverges from the germline segment, which might be a read error. The chain joins TRBV7-2 to TRBJ2-1; D gene unclear. CDR3 size: 15 residues. Looked up from germline, CDR1 is SGHTA and CDR2 is FQGNSA. The CDR3 spells CASSFDPSSHNEQFF. The CDR3 nucleotides are TGTGCCAGCAGCTTTGATCCCAGCTCCCACAATGAGCAGTTCTTC. The variable domain in full, with the rest retrieved from reference TRBV7-2 and TRBJ2-1, is GAGVSQSPSNKVTEKGKDVELRCDPISGHTALYWYRQSLGQGLEFLIYFQGNSAPDKSGLPSDRFSAERTGGSVSTLTIQRTQQEDSAVYLCASSFDPSSHNEQFFGPGTRLTVL.

This clonotype was counted ten times or more. The chain has TRBV20-1 and TRBJ2-1, with 8 bases aligning to TRBD2. Germline lookup yields CDR1 DFQATT and CDR2 SNEGSKA (reference sequence). The CDR3 is made up of 15 amino acids. V lost 3 bases, J lost 7 bases, and 11 bases stayed unmatched. CDR3 nucleotides: TGCAGTGCTAGGGCCCCTGGCGGGAGGCTAAATGAGCAGTTCTTC. Translating gives CSARAPGGRLNEQFF.